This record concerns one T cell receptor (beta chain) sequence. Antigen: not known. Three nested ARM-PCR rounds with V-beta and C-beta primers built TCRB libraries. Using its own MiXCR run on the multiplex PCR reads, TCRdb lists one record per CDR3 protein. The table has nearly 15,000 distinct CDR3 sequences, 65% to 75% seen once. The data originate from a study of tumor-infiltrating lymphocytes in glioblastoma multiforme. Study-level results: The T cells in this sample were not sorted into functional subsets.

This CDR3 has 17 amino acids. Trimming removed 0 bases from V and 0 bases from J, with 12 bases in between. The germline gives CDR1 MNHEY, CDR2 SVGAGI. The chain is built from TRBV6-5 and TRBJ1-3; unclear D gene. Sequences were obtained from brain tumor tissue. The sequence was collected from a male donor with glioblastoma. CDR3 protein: CASSYSVYGLSGNTIYF. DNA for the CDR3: TGTGCCAGCAGTTACTCGGTTTACGGTCTCTCTGGAAACACCATATATTTT.